This TCR beta chain was identified in a study of cytomegalovirus exposure and HLA in healthy donors. Findings and limits, study-wide: According to a subsequent analysis, TCR clusters from the first cohort were inclined to appear together in the 120 validation repertoires. In vitro assays verified that three CMV-associated chains recognized CMV antigens specifically. The classifier was said to identify cytomegalovirus status with high specificity and sensitivity. The study listed under 200 cytomegalovirus-associated TCR beta chains.

The CDR3 length is 13 residues. V was clipped by 4 bases and J by 8 bases, with 15 bases between them. Germline assignment: CDR1 SGDLS and CDR2 YYNGEE. Comment on this clone: Its antigen is as yet unknown.

Generated by immunoSEQ multiplex PCR, the TCRdb table keeps only in-frame clones and is missing some. The sample includes some 120,000 clones, around 96% of them seen just once. The chain combines TRBV9 with TRBJ1-2; D is unresolved. This clonotype was sampled from a man aged 18 to 29 in good health and CMV-seronegative. Material: PBMCs. CDR3 amino acids: CASSPTTSGGYTF. The CDR3 region has the DNA TGTGCCAGCAGCCCTACGACATCGGGGGGCTACACCTTC.